These T cell receptor beta chains were read from a single sample in a study of radiotherapy plus CTLA-4 blockade in lung cancer. The protocol was immunoSEQ multiplex PCR, while the TCRdb copy is restricted to in-frame clones and leaves out a portion. The sample has tens of thousands of clones; 70% to 85% are singletons. Source: peripheral blood, taken from a patient treated with radiotherapy plus ipilimumab. These receptors all come from a human donor with non-small cell lung cancer who had a complete response to radiotherapy plus ipilimumab. Both conserved end residues are part of each CDR3. The D gene is left open where the match is weak. Rows give clone size only sometimes, using once, few, many, or a class for an expanded clone.

v_call: TRBV7-9; d_call: TRBD2; j_call: TRBJ2-2; clone_size: -; cdr3_aa: CASRPGAGGHNGELFF; cdr3_nt: TGTGCCAGCAGACCTGGGGCGGGAGGGCACAACGGGGAGCTGTTTTTT
v_call: TRBV18; d_call: -; j_call: TRBJ2-1; clone_size: once; cdr3_aa: CASSPPGRGAVNEQFF; cdr3_nt: TGTGCCAGCTCACCACCGGGCAGGGGCGCGGTCAATGAGCAGTTCTTC
v_call: TRBV18; d_call: -; j_call: TRBJ1-1; clone_size: -; cdr3_aa: CASSPATVHTEAFF; cdr3_nt: TGTGCCAGCTCACCAGCGACAGTCCACACTGAAGCTTTCTTT
v_call: TRBV4-1; d_call: TRBD1; j_call: TRBJ1-5; clone_size: few; cdr3_aa: CASSQVLRGRGNQPQHF; cdr3_nt: TGCGCCAGCAGCCAAGTTTTGAGGGGGCGAGGAAATCAGCCCCAGCATTTT
v_call: TRBV6-1; d_call: -; j_call: TRBJ2-2; clone_size: -; cdr3_aa: CASREGPNTGELFF; cdr3_nt: TGTGCCAGCAGGGAGGGGCCTAACACCGGGGAGCTGTTTTTT
v_call: TRBV5-1; d_call: TRBD1; j_call: TRBJ2-2; clone_size: -; cdr3_aa: CASSMGQFNTGELFF; cdr3_nt: TGCGCCAGCAGCATGGGACAGTTTAACACCGGGGAGCTGTTTTTT
v_call: TRBV18; d_call: TRBD1; j_call: TRBJ1-5; clone_size: -; cdr3_aa: CASSPLPGQGNQPQHF; cdr3_nt: TGTGCCAGCTCACCTTTACCGGGACAGGGCAATCAGCCCCAGCATTTT
v_call: TRBV28; d_call: TRBD1; j_call: TRBJ2-2; clone_size: -; cdr3_aa: CASSSRQGTGELFF; cdr3_nt: TGTGCCAGCAGTTCCCGACAGGGGACCGGGGAGCTGTTTTTT
v_call: TRBV5-1; d_call: TRBD1; j_call: TRBJ1-2; clone_size: -; cdr3_aa: CASSQSEGMGQGLSGYAF; cdr3_nt: TGCGCCAGCAGCCAGAGTGAGGGTATGGGACAGGGATTGAGTGGCTACGCCTTC
v_call: TRBV30; d_call: -; j_call: TRBJ2-6; clone_size: once; cdr3_aa: CAWSVFGGRGTWANVLTF; cdr3_nt: TGTGCCTGGAGTGTTTTCGGGGGGCGTGGAACCTGGGCCAACGTCCTGACTTTC
v_call: TRBV11-2; d_call: -; j_call: TRBJ1-2; clone_size: once; cdr3_aa: CASSLKWTVWPLNYGYTF; cdr3_nt: TGTGCCAGCAGCTTAAAGTGGACAGTATGGCCCCTTAACTATGGCTACACCTTC
v_call: TRBV5-4; d_call: TRBD1; j_call: TRBJ1-4; clone_size: -; cdr3_aa: CASSPTQGAKNEKLFF; cdr3_nt: TGTGCCAGCAGCCCTACGCAGGGGGCTAAAAATGAAAAACTGTTTTTT
v_call: TRBV6-1; d_call: -; j_call: TRBJ2-3; clone_size: -; cdr3_aa: CASSEGRSREGTQYF; cdr3_nt: TGTGCCAGCAGTGAAGGACGGTCCCGAGAGGGTACGCAGTATTTT
v_call: TRBV13; d_call: TRBD1; j_call: TRBJ2-3; clone_size: -; cdr3_aa: CASSSTGASTDTQYF; cdr3_nt: TGTGCCAGCAGCTCAACAGGGGCTAGCACAGATACGCAGTATTTT
v_call: TRBV2; d_call: -; j_call: TRBJ2-7; clone_size: -; cdr3_aa: CASRAGVSNEQYF; cdr3_nt: TGTGCCAGCCGGGCAGGGGTTAGCAACGAGCAGTACTTC
v_call: TRBV6-6; d_call: -; j_call: TRBJ2-2; clone_size: once; cdr3_aa: CASSPRRDTGELFF; cdr3_nt: TGTGCCAGCAGCCCCCGTCGGGACACCGGGGAGCTGTTTTTT
v_call: TRBV11-3; d_call: -; j_call: TRBJ2-5; clone_size: -; cdr3_aa: CASSSNGGETQYF; cdr3_nt: TGTGCCAGCAGCTCAAACGGGGGAGAGACCCAGTACTTC
v_call: TRBV18; d_call: -; j_call: TRBJ1-2; clone_size: -; cdr3_aa: CASSPQQGSLYGYTF; cdr3_nt: TGTGCCAGCTCACCTCAACAGGGATCCCTCTATGGCTACACCTTC
v_call: TRBV5-1; d_call: -; j_call: TRBJ1-2; clone_size: -; cdr3_aa: CASRGTFGRDGYTF; cdr3_nt: TGCGCCAGCAGGGGGACCTTCGGGAGGGATGGCTACACCTTC
v_call: TRBV5-6; d_call: -; j_call: TRBJ1-1; clone_size: -; cdr3_aa: CASSYSFREGLRDTEAFF; cdr3_nt: TGTGCCAGCAGCTATTCCTTCAGGGAGGGGCTCAGAGACACTGAAGCTTTCTTT
v_call: TRBV11-3; d_call: -; j_call: TRBJ1-1; clone_size: -; cdr3_aa: CASSLGLRSNTEAFF; cdr3_nt: TGTGCCAGCAGCTTAGGGTTACGGTCGAACACTGAAGCTTTCTTT
v_call: TRBV7-9; d_call: -; j_call: TRBJ1-1; clone_size: -; cdr3_aa: CASSLIVGAAGTEAFF; cdr3_nt: TGTGCCAGCAGCTTAATAGTGGGGGCGGCAGGCACTGAAGCTTTCTTT
v_call: TRBV9; d_call: -; j_call: TRBJ2-2; clone_size: -; cdr3_aa: CASSVEGALTGELFF; cdr3_nt: TGTGCCAGCAGCGTAGAAGGGGCGCTCACCGGGGAGCTGTTTTTT
v_call: TRBV2; d_call: TRBD1; j_call: TRBJ1-1; clone_size: -; cdr3_aa: CASSYTGQNEAFF; cdr3_nt: TGTGCCAGCAGCTATACGGGACAGAACGAAGCTTTCTTT
v_call: TRBV11-3; d_call: TRBD1; j_call: TRBJ1-1; clone_size: -; cdr3_aa: CASSLRTGDTEAFF; cdr3_nt: TGTGCCAGCAGCCTCCGGACAGGGGACACTGAAGCTTTCTTT
v_call: TRBV9; d_call: TRBD1; j_call: TRBJ1-1; clone_size: -; cdr3_aa: CASSVGGRGTGFTEAFF; cdr3_nt: TGTGCCAGCAGCGTAGGGGGGAGAGGGACAGGGTTCACTGAAGCTTTCTTT
v_call: TRBV6-5; d_call: -; j_call: TRBJ1-1; clone_size: -; cdr3_aa: CASSRFGATRTEAFF; cdr3_nt: TGTGCCAGCAGCCGGTTTGGGGCCACAAGGACTGAAGCTTTCTTT
v_call: TRBV2; d_call: TRBD1; j_call: TRBJ2-2; clone_size: -; cdr3_aa: CASRGGQANTGELFF; cdr3_nt: TGTGCCAGCAGGGGGGGACAGGCGAACACCGGGGAGCTGTTTTTT
v_call: TRBV7-2; d_call: TRBD1; j_call: TRBJ2-4; clone_size: -; cdr3_aa: CASSPRTGGGKNIQYF; cdr3_nt: TGTGCCAGCAGCCCGAGGACAGGGGGGGGCAAAAACATTCAGTACTTC
v_call: TRBV5-8; d_call: -; j_call: TRBJ2-3; clone_size: -; cdr3_aa: CASSAQLSTDTQYF; cdr3_nt: TGTGCCAGCAGCGCCCAACTTAGCACAGATACGCAGTATTTT
v_call: TRBV11-2; d_call: TRBD1; j_call: TRBJ2-7; clone_size: -; cdr3_aa: CASSLEGDRGLDEQYF; cdr3_nt: TGTGCCAGCAGCTTAGAAGGGGACAGGGGTTTGGACGAGCAGTACTTC
v_call: TRBV27; d_call: -; j_call: TRBJ1-5; clone_size: -; cdr3_aa: CASSLSGLWFNQPQHF; cdr3_nt: TGTGCCAGCAGTTTATCGGGCTTATGGTTTAATCAGCCCCAGCATTTT
v_call: TRBV5-6; d_call: -; j_call: TRBJ1-2; clone_size: -; cdr3_aa: CASGEGYGYTF; cdr3_nt: TGTGCCAGTGGGGAGGGTTATGGCTACACCTTC
v_call: TRBV27; d_call: -; j_call: TRBJ2-1; clone_size: -; cdr3_aa: CASSLSGGVEQFF; cdr3_nt: TGTGCCAGCAGTTTATCTGGGGGCGTTGAGCAGTTCTTC
v_call: TRBV19; d_call: -; j_call: TRBJ1-5; clone_size: -; cdr3_aa: CASSRGVGGNQPQHF; cdr3_nt: TGTGCCAGTAGTAGGGGGGTTGGGGGCAATCAGCCCCAGCATTTT
v_call: TRBV10-3; d_call: TRBD1; j_call: TRBJ2-7; clone_size: -; cdr3_aa: CAINNRDRGLGEQYF; cdr3_nt: TGTGCCATCAACAACCGGGACAGGGGTTTGGGGGAGCAGTACTTC
v_call: TRBV11-3; d_call: -; j_call: TRBJ1-2; clone_size: few; cdr3_aa: CASSSSLRVFGYTF; cdr3_nt: TGTGCCAGCAGCTCATCACTTCGAGTATTCGGCTACACCTTC
v_call: TRBV27; d_call: TRBD2; j_call: TRBJ2-5; clone_size: -; cdr3_aa: CASSSWTSGKETQYF; cdr3_nt: TGTGCCAGCAGTTCTTGGACTAGCGGGAAAGAGACCCAGTACTTC
v_call: TRBV28; d_call: TRBD1; j_call: TRBJ1-1; clone_size: -; cdr3_aa: CASRVGQGARTAFF; cdr3_nt: TGTGCCAGCAGAGTGGGACAGGGGGCGCGTACAGCTTTCTTT
v_call: TRBV23-1; d_call: TRBD2; j_call: TRBJ2-1; clone_size: -; cdr3_aa: CASSQSVQRGNNEQFF; cdr3_nt: TGCGCCAGCAGTCAATCCGTACAGCGGGGGAACAATGAGCAGTTCTTC
v_call: TRBV5-1; d_call: -; j_call: TRBJ2-3; clone_size: once; cdr3_aa: CASSLAGEDTQYF; cdr3_nt: TGCGCCAGCAGCTTGGCGGGGGAAGATACGCAGTATTTT
v_call: TRBV15; d_call: -; j_call: TRBJ1-1; clone_size: -; cdr3_aa: CATSRDPAAAEAFF; cdr3_nt: TGTGCCACCAGCAGAGATCCGGCGGCCGCTGAAGCTTTCTTT
v_call: TRBV6-5; d_call: -; j_call: TRBJ1-5; clone_size: -; cdr3_aa: CASSLDSGGQPQHF; cdr3_nt: TGTGCCAGCAGCTTAGACAGCGGGGGTCAGCCCCAGCATTTT
v_call: TRBV30; d_call: -; j_call: TRBJ1-1; clone_size: -; cdr3_aa: CAWTGLSLNTEAFF; cdr3_nt: TGTGCCTGGACAGGTCTAAGTCTAAACACTGAAGCTTTCTTT
v_call: TRBV7-2; d_call: -; j_call: TRBJ1-4; clone_size: -; cdr3_aa: CASSRFGRGGDEKLFF; cdr3_nt: TGTGCCAGCAGCCGGTTCGGACGGGGGGGAGATGAAAAACTGTTTTTT
v_call: TRBV5-8; d_call: -; j_call: TRBJ1-5; clone_size: once; cdr3_aa: CASSTAGTPDQPQHF; cdr3_nt: TGTGCCAGCAGCACTGCCGGGACACCCGATCAGCCCCAGCATTTT
v_call: TRBV27; d_call: TRBD1; j_call: TRBJ1-3; clone_size: once; cdr3_aa: CASRPTTGTGSTIYF; cdr3_nt: TGTGCCAGCAGACCAACGACAGGGACCGGAAGCACCATATATTTT
v_call: TRBV6-1; d_call: -; j_call: TRBJ1-1; clone_size: -; cdr3_aa: CASTWGVEAFF; cdr3_nt: TGTGCCAGCACGTGGGGGGTTGAAGCTTTCTTT
v_call: TRBV7-9; d_call: -; j_call: TRBJ1-1; clone_size: -; cdr3_aa: CASSSLVSWPEAFF; cdr3_nt: TGTGCCAGCAGCTCCCTCGTGTCGTGGCCTGAAGCTTTCTTT
v_call: TRBV6-4; d_call: -; j_call: TRBJ2-3; clone_size: -; cdr3_aa: CASSDQERDTQYF; cdr3_nt: TGTGCCAGCAGTGACCAGGAACGGGATACGCAGTATTTT